This TCR beta chain appears in the sequencing data of a study of control samples from healthy donors and cancer patients. For this clone: Other DNA sequences in this specimen translate into the identical CDR3.

Assay used: immunoSEQ multiplex PCR; TCRdb lists only in-frame clones, some missing. Among about 99,000 clones listed, roughly 91% were seen once. The CDR3 spans 12 residues. Trimming removed 0 bases from V and 3 bases from J, with 2 bases in between. Germline V lookup: CDR1 MNHNY, CDR2 SVGAGI (reference sequence). The V call is TRBV6-6, the J call TRBJ1-1; D remains unclear. Sequencing used PBMCs. The clonotype originates from a man in his 60s with lung cancer. In DNA form, the CDR3 reads TGTGCCAGCAGTTACTCCGACACTGAAGCTTTCTTT. This translates into CASSYSDTEAFF.